The clone carrying this T cell receptor (beta chain) came up a few times. Libraries were prepared by immunoSEQ multiplex PCR; TCRdb keeps only in-frame clonotypes and omits some of them. The sample has more than 140,000 clones, approximately 88% seen once. The record originates from a study of T cell responses to AZD1222 COVID-19 vaccine. The sequences come from peripheral blood, collected on day 0 of AZD1222 vaccination. This sequence was found in an adult in good health.

CDR3 sequence: CASSLRSLSGTGSNTEAFF. The CDR3 nucleotides read TGTGCCAGCAGCTTGCGCTCTCTATCGGGGACGGGTTCGAACACTGAAGCTTTCTTT. The chain couples TRBV5-5 to TRBJ1-1; D possibly corresponds to TRBD1 (5 bases). Germline CDR1 is SGHKS and CDR2 is YYEKEE (reference sequence). The CDR3 length is 19 residues. V lost 1 base to trimming and J lost 1 base, with 23 bases between them.